This TCR beta chain was identified in a study of blood T cell repertoires in COVID-19. As for the study in general: Samples representing acute and convalescent COVID-19 were sourced from the United States, Italy and Spain. PBMCs, B-cell-depleted T cells, or T cells provided the cDNA or gDNA that made up the material.

Per the original methods: Estimation of nucleated cell counts was performed using reference gene primer amplification. Here immunoSEQ multiplex PCR was the method, and the copy in TCRdb shows in-frame clones only, minus some. That table is the source of V, J and clone size, and D and trimming were worked out from the DNA. The table lists under 50,000 clones, 88% of them singletons, with over 7.5% in the top ten. The CDR3 covers 12 residues. CDR1 is SGHNT and CDR2 is YYREEE in the germline V gene (reference sequence). The V gene lost 0 bases and the J gene lost 5 bases, with 6 bases spanning the gap. On this clone: The sample contains more than one DNA sequence encoding this CDR3.

The sequenced material came from peripheral blood. The clonotype originates from a man aged 45-65 years with active COVID-19. The J gene is TRBJ2-7, the V gene TRBV5-4; possibly TRBD1 for D (6 bases). The CDR3 bases are TGTGCCAGCAGCTTGGACAGGGACGAGCAGTACTTC. Residues: CASSLDRDEQYF.